This is a list of T cell receptor beta chains from one sample in a study of cytomegalovirus exposure and HLA in healthy donors. Here immunoSEQ multiplex PCR was the method, and the copy in TCRdb shows in-frame clones only, minus some. The table includes around 76,000 clones, 65% to 75% detected once. The specimen was PBMCs. These receptors originate from a woman aged 35 to 49 in good health and CMV-seropositive. Each CDR3 is given with its conserved first and last residue. A D gene is named only where the DNA matches it firmly. Rows may omit the clone size; those that give it use once, few, many or a size class.

size	V	D	J	DNA	CDR3
-	TRBV12-5	TRBD1	TRBJ1-1	TGTGCTAGTGGTTGGGACAGCGAGGACCTAAACACTGAAGCTTTCTTT	CASGWDSEDLNTEAFF
once	TRBV29-1	TRBD1	TRBJ2-5	TGCAGCGTTAGGACAGGGGACCCACAAGAGACCCAGTACTTC	CSVRTGDPQETQYF
-	TRBV11-2	-	TRBJ2-3	TGTGCCAGCAGCGTGTCGGGTCAGGGGTTGGGTACGCAGTATTTT	CASSVSGQGLGTQYF
-	TRBV28	TRBD1	TRBJ1-1	TGTGCCAGCAGTTTAGGGGGACAGGTCGTACGGGCTTTCTTT	CASSLGGQVVRAFF
-	TRBV5-6	TRBD1	TRBJ2-3	TGTGCCAGCAGCTTGGCCGGACAGGGGGCTGTGGATACGCAGTATTTT	CASSLAGQGAVDTQYF
few	TRBV29-1	TRBD1	TRBJ2-7	TGCAGCGTACGGACAGGGGGGAGCTACGAGCAGTACTTC	CSVRTGGSYEQYF
-	TRBV5-1	-	TRBJ2-1	TGCGCCAGCAGCTTGGGACACAGGGACCTCGATGAGCAGTTCTTC	CASSLGHRDLDEQFF
-	TRBV5-6	TRBD1	TRBJ2-7	TGTGCCAGCAGCTTGTTCGGGACAGGGTCGATCTACGAGCAGTACTTC	CASSLFGTGSIYEQYF
-	TRBV7-8	TRBD1	TRBJ1-5	TGTGCCAGCAGCTTAGCGTGGACAGGGGGCGGGCAGCCCCAGCATTTT	CASSLAWTGGGQPQHF
-	TRBV6-5	-	TRBJ2-1	TGTGCCAGCGCCGACAGTCCCTACAATGAGCAGTTCTTC	CASADSPYNEQFF
-	TRBV11-3	-	TRBJ2-7	TGTGCCAGCAGCGGGGGGTCCGGAGAGCAGTACTTC	CASSGGSGEQYF
-	TRBV25-1	-	TRBJ2-3	TGTGCCAGCGAGGGACACCTAAGCACAGATACGCAGTATTTT	CASEGHLSTDTQYF
-	TRBV7-2	-	TRBJ1-1	TGTGCCAGCAGCTCCAGGGATGGGAGGACTGAAGCTTTCTTT	CASSSRDGRTEAFF
-	TRBV4-1	-	TRBJ1-1	TGCGCCAGCAGCCAAGTTCGGGAATTTGCGGGGTGGAGAACTGAAGCTTTCTTT	CASSQVREFAGWRTEAFF
-	TRBV28	TRBD1	TRBJ1-5	TGTGCCAGCAGGACAGGGCCGAGGGAGCCCCAGCATTTT	CASRTGPREPQHF
-	TRBV30	TRBD1	TRBJ1-1	TGTGCCTGGAGCGGGGCAGGGGGCAAGGCTTTCTTT	CAWSGAGGKAFF
-	TRBV10-3	-	TRBJ2-1	TGTGCCATCAAGGCAGGGGAATTGAGTGAGCAGTTCTTC	CAIKAGELSEQFF
-	TRBV6-6	TRBD2	TRBJ2-1	TGTGCCAGCAGTTACTCTTCGGGGGGGAAGAATGAGCAGTTCTTC	CASSYSSGGKNEQFF
-	TRBV7-9	-	TRBJ2-3	TGTGCCAGCAGAACCACATTTCACAGCACAGATACGCAGTATTTT	CASRTTFHSTDTQYF
-	TRBV18	-	TRBJ1-4	TGTGCCAGCTCACCGTTCGGGACATTTAATGAAAAACTGTTTTTT	CASSPFGTFNEKLFF